These 17 T cell receptor beta chains were all obtained from the same sample, sequenced in a study of OX40 agonist ivuxolimab in advanced cancers. Method: immunoSEQ multiplex PCR; TCRdb's copy keeps in-frame clones and lacks some. The profile shows tens of thousands of clones, 89% of them singletons. The sample here was CD4+ or CD8+ T cells sorted from blood, taken in a trial of the OX40 agonist ivuxolimab. The source of these receptors is an adult with an advanced solid tumor such as melanoma, head and neck, liver or kidney cancer.

This rearrangement joins TRBV18 to TRBJ1-1; unclear D gene. The V gene's germline CDR1 is KGHSH and CDR2 LQKENI. This CDR3 spans 13 amino acids. V lost 2 bases and J lost 8, with 12 bases in between. This CDR3 is CASSPNDRLEAFF. In nucleotides, the CDR3 is TGTGCCAGCTCACCAAACGATAGGTTGGAAGCTTTCTTT.

CDR3 in DNA: TGTGCCAGCTCGACGGACAGAAAGAACACTGAAGCTTTCTTT. Encoded protein: CASSTDRKNTEAFF. This sequence joins TRBV18 and TRBJ1-1; a weak D match, TRBD1 (6 bases). V lost 6 bases and J 1 base, leaving 12 bases between the germline ends. Per the germline V gene, CDR1 is KGHSH and CDR2 is LQKENI. The CDR3 has 14 residues.

V is TRBV11-2 and J is TRBJ2-3; TRBD1 is a possible D gene (5 bases). The V end lost 3 bases, the J end lost 6 bases, and 13 bases lay between the germline ends. The CDR3 covers 14 residues. The germline gives CDR1 SGHAT, CDR2 FQNNGV. CDR3 sequence reads: CASSFTQGTDTQYF. The CDR3 DNA sequence: TGTGCCAGCAGCTTCACCCAGGGAACGGATACGCAGTATTTT.

CDR3 residues: CASSLDRYEQYF. Written as DNA, the CDR3 is TGTGCCAGCAGCTTAGATCGCTACGAGCAGTACTTC. The gene calls are TRBV11-1 and TRBJ2-7; D remains ambiguous. Germline values: CDR1 SGHAT, CDR2 FQDESV (reference sequence). The CDR3 runs to 12 residues. V shed 1 base and J shed 3 bases, with 4 bases lying between them.

The V gene is TRBV6-5, the J gene TRBJ1-1; D might be TRBD1 (6 bases). Germline CDR1 MNHEY, CDR2 SVGAGI. The CDR3 runs to 15 residues. V was clipped by 6 bases and J by 0 bases, with 14 bases between them. In nucleotides, the CDR3 is TGTGCCAGCAGACCGGGACACCGGATGAACACTGAAGCTTTCTTT. Protein product: CASRPGHRMNTEAFF.

V is TRBV19 and J is TRBJ2-7; D call uncertain. Germline CDR1 and CDR2: LNHDA and SQIVND (reference sequence). The CDR3 sequence is 14 residues long. Trimming shortened V by 1 base and J by 2 bases, and 9 bases separated the two germline ends. The CDR3, as DNA: TGTGCCAGTAGTATAGGATTTGCTACCTACGAGCAGTACTTC. Translation gives CASSIGFATYEQYF.

The V call is TRBV7-6, the J call TRBJ2-3; 8 nucleotides agree with TRBD2. V lost 1 base and J lost 4; bases outside the gene matches: 7. From germline, CDR1 is SGHVS and CDR2 FNYEAQ. The CDR3 has 16 residues. The CDR3 bases are TGTGCCAGCAGCTTAGAGACGGGGGGGCTATCAGATACGCAGTATTTT. As protein: CASSLETGGLSDTQYF.

The gene calls are TRBV7-8 and TRBJ2-3, with a possible D match to TRBD2 (5 bases). This CDR3 is 13 amino acids long. V lost 1 base, J lost 4 bases, and 6 bases lay in between. From germline, CDR1 is SGHVS and CDR2 FQNEAQ. The CDR3 region is CASSLGGSDTQYF. The CDR3 bases are TGTGCCAGCAGCTTAGGCGGGTCAGATACGCAGTATTTT.

The genes are TRBV6-4 and TRBJ2-3; maybe TRBD2 (5 bases). V was shortened by 7 bases and J by 4 bases, with 21 bases between the two germline ends. Looked up from germline, CDR1 is MRHNA and CDR2 is SNTAGT. The CDR3 is made up of 16 amino acids. The CDR3 region has the DNA TGTGCCAGCACCCAAAAGAGGTCTAGCAGGCCAGATACGCAGTATTTT. Its protein product is CASTQKRSSRPDTQYF.

V gene TRBV6-6 combines with J gene TRBJ2-1; possible D gene TRBD2, 6 bases. Germline CDR1 reads MNHNY; CDR2 reads SVGAGI (reference sequence). This CDR3 comprises 14 residues. V was trimmed by 1 base and J by 4 bases, leaving 8 bases between them. The CDR3 bases are TGTGCCAGCAGTTACTGGCGGGGATACAATGAGCAGTTCTTC. As protein: CASSYWRGYNEQFF.

The V call is TRBV28, the J call TRBJ2-7, with 7 bases matching TRBD1. V lost 6 bases, J lost 6 bases, and 8 bases stayed unmatched. The germline gives CDR1 MDHEN, CDR2 SYDVKM. This CDR3 spans 13 amino acids. The CDR3 loop is CASSRTGVREQYF. CDR3 DNA sequence: TGTGCCAGCAGCCGTACAGGGGTCCGCGAGCAGTACTTC.

The chain recombines TRBV6-1 with TRBJ2-7; D is unclear. Germline CDR1 reads MNHNS; CDR2 reads SASEGT. This CDR3 has 11 residues. Trimming took off 4 bases at V and 3 bases at J, with 4 bases between the two ends. The CDR3 here is CASSASYEQYF. The CDR3 nucleotides are TGTGCCAGCAGTGCAAGCTACGAGCAGTACTTC.

The CDR3 DNA sequence: TGTGCCAGCAGCCTATTTGAGACAATTAGCTCCTACGAGCAGTACTTC. Translating it yields CASSLFETISSYEQYF. This rearrangement joins TRBV5-4 to TRBJ2-7; no definite D call. CDR3 length: 16 residues. V dropped 4 bases and J dropped 0 bases, with 17 bases sitting between them. Germline V gene lookup returns CDR1 SGHNT and CDR2 YYREEE (reference sequence).

The CDR3 DNA is TGTGCCAGTAGTGGCCCGAGTTACAAAACAGGCTTCCGGGGCTACACCTTC. This codes for CASSGPSYKTGFRGYTF. This chain joins TRBV19 and TRBJ1-2; a weak D match, TRBD1 (5 bases). CDR3 length equals 17 residues. Looked up from germline, CDR1 is LNHDA and CDR2 is SQIVND (reference sequence). Trimming shortened V by 5 bases and J by 8 bases, and 27 bases separated the two germline ends.

The chain is built from TRBV11-2 and TRBJ1-2; 8 bases map to TRBD1. This CDR3 spans 14 amino acids. The V and J ends lost 1 base and 4 bases, in that order; junction bases with no gene match: 2. CDR1 SGHAT and CDR2 FQNNGV come from the germline V gene. The DNA of the CDR3 is TGTGCCAGCAGCTTAGCCGGGACAGGCTATGGCTACACCTTC. As protein: CASSLAGTGYGYTF.

Judged by abundance, this clone is medium-sized (0.01 to 0.1%). V is TRBV13 and J is TRBJ1-1; D not certain. V dropped 5 bases and J dropped 5 bases, with 9 bases sitting between them. This CDR3 has 12 residues. CDR1 and CDR2 (germline): PRHDT, FYEKMQ (reference sequence). The DNA of the CDR3 is TGTGCCAGCAGCGCCTCGGAGACTGAAGCTTTCTTT. Protein sequence: CASSASETEAFF.

The chain recombines TRBV5-6 with TRBJ1-5; unclear D gene. The V gene lost 0 bases and the J gene lost 3 bases, with 7 bases spanning the gap. The CDR3 extends over 14 amino acids. Germline loops: CDR1 SGHDT, CDR2 YYEEEE. The CDR3 coding sequence is TGTGCCAGCAGCTTGGGCCCCCACAATCAGCCCCAGCATTTT. It translates to CASSLGPHNQPQHF.